This is a list of T cell receptor beta chains from one sample in a study of blood T cell repertoires in COVID-19. Sequenced by immunoSEQ multiplex PCR; TCRdb stores in-frame clones only, minus some. The table lists roughly 320,000 clones, about 82% of them singletons. The sample was peripheral blood. Source of these receptors: a human donor in a cohort sampled during active COVID-19. Both conserved end residues are part of each CDR3. The D gene is left open where the match is weak. Clone size appears in some rows only: once, few, many, or a class for an expanded clone.

v_gene	abundance	d_gene	j_gene	CDR3nt	CDR3aa
TRBV7-2	.	.	TRBJ1-1	TGTGCCAGCAGCTTCGGGTTTTCGGGAGCTTTCTTT	CASSFGFSGAFF
TRBV27	.	.	TRBJ1-1	TGTGCCAGCCACAGACAGGAAAGTTTCACTGAAGCTTTCTTT	CASHRQESFTEAFF
TRBV5-4	.	TRBD1	TRBJ1-2	TGTGCCAGCAGGGGATACAGGGGGCGGCCCTATGGCTACACCTTC	CASRGYRGRPYGYTF
TRBV14	.	TRBD1	TRBJ2-7	TGTGCCAGCAGTCGACGCGGGACAGGGGTCTACGAGCAGTACTTC	CASSRRGTGVYEQYF
TRBV10-1	few	.	TRBJ2-4	TGCGCCAGCCCCAGCCCAGGGGAAGGCAAAAACATTCAGTACTTC	CASPSPGEGKNIQYF
TRBV6-5	.	.	TRBJ1-5	TGTGCCAGCACGGAGGCCTCCCTAAGCAATCAGCCCCAGCATTTT	CASTEASLSNQPQHF
TRBV21-1	.	.	TRBJ1-2	TGTGCCAGCAGCTATCCCGCCGGGACAGGGAACATCTATGGCTACACCTTC	CASSYPAGTGNIYGYTF
TRBV5-1	.	TRBD1	TRBJ1-1	TGCGCCAGCAGCTTAATACAGGGGAGGACTGAAGCTTTCTTT	CASSLIQGRTEAFF
TRBV10-1	.	TRBD2	TRBJ2-5	TGCGCCAGGTCCTGGGGGGGTAGGGAGACCCAGTACTTC	CARSWGGRETQYF
TRBV27	.	TRBD1	TRBJ2-7	TGTGCCAGCAGTTCCACGTGGACAGGCTCCTACGAGCAGTACTTC	CASSSTWTGSYEQYF
TRBV9	once	TRBD2	TRBJ2-3	TGTGCCAGCGCCAAGATCGGGGGGTTTTCAGATACGCAGTATTTT	CASAKIGGFSDTQYF
TRBV11-1	medium-sized	TRBD1	TRBJ1-6	TGTGCCAGCAGTCTGGGACAGGGGGGTTCACCCCTCCACTTT	CASSLGQGGSPLHF
TRBV11-1	.	.	TRBJ2-7	TGTGCCAGCAGCTCTGATCGGTACGAGCAGTACTTC	CASSSDRYEQYF
TRBV10-2	.	TRBD1	TRBJ2-2	TGCGCCAGCAGCTTCGGACAGGCGAACACCGGGGAGCTGTTTTTT	CASSFGQANTGELFF
TRBV30	.	TRBD2	TRBJ2-3	TGTGCCTGGAGTGAGGGACTAGCGGGGTTGAATACGCAGTATTTT	CAWSEGLAGLNTQYF
TRBV6-1	.	.	TRBJ1-2	TGTGCCAGCAGTGAACGGGTTAGTTATGGCTACACCTTC	CASSERVSYGYTF
TRBV18	.	TRBD2	TRBJ2-6	TGTGCCAGCTCCCCCCGGGGACTAGCGGGGGCTAGCTCTGGGGCCAACGTCCTGACTTTC	CASSPRGLAGASSGANVLTF
TRBV6-1	few	.	TRBJ1-2	TGTGCCAGCAGTGAAGCCGTCGGATATAAGACAGATACTAACTATGGCTACACCTTC	CASSEAVGYKTDTNYGYTF
TRBV18	.	.	TRBJ1-2	TGTGCCAGCTCACCATCTGATGTCAGGGGCTACACCTTC	CASSPSDVRGYTF
TRBV5-1	.	TRBD2	TRBJ2-3	TGCGCCAGCGGGAGGCGGAGCGGGGGCACAGATACGCAGTATTTT	CASGRRSGGTDTQYF
TRBV5-6	once	.	TRBJ2-7	TGTGCCAGCAGCTTGGTTCAGGGTCCCTACGAGCAGTACTTC	CASSLVQGPYEQYF
TRBV5-6	.	.	TRBJ1-2	TGTGCCAGCAGGGGCCCCCCTTATGGCTACACCTTC	CASRGPPYGYTF
TRBV7-8	few	.	TRBJ2-7	TGTGCCAGCAGCCTCACGCAGGGGTCGTACGAGCAGTACTTC	CASSLTQGSYEQYF
TRBV5-8	.	TRBD1	TRBJ2-7	TGTGCCAGCCGAAGGACAGGACTCTACGAGCAGTACTTC	CASRRTGLYEQYF
TRBV19	few	.	TRBJ2-1	TGTGCCAGTAGTATCGCGGGGTACTCCTACAATGAGCAGTTCTTC	CASSIAGYSYNEQFF
TRBV19	.	.	TRBJ1-5	TGTGCCAGTAGTATAGCAGCGGGAGAGGGGCCCCAGCATTTT	CASSIAAGEGPQHF
TRBV3-1/TRBV3-2	few	.	TRBJ2-7	TGTGCCAGCAGCCACCGGGGGAGCTCCTACGAGCAGTACTTC	CASSHRGSSYEQYF
TRBV19	.	.	TRBJ1-4	TGTGCCAGTAGTAAGTTCCGGGACGGACAGAATAGAAGGGGTGAAAAACTGTTTTTT	CASSKFRDGQNRRGEKLFF
TRBV14	.	TRBD1	TRBJ1-4	TGTGCCAGCAGCCATGACAGGGTCGGTGCTGAAAAACTGTTTTTT	CASSHDRVGAEKLFF
TRBV3-1/TRBV3-2	many	TRBD2	TRBJ2-3	TGTGCCAGCAGCCAAGAAAAACGGGGGGAGGATACGCAGTATTTT	CASSQEKRGEDTQYF
TRBV5-1	.	.	TRBJ2-3	TGCGCCAGCAGCTTGGAGTCAGGAAAAGATACGCAGTATTTT	CASSLESGKDTQYF
TRBV7-9	.	.	TRBJ1-1	TGTGCCAGCAGCATCGGACAGCTCAACACTGAAGCTTTCTTT	CASSIGQLNTEAFF
TRBV3-1/TRBV3-2	.	.	TRBJ1-6	TGTGCCAGCAGCCAAGGGTCTACTTCACCCCTCCACTTT	CASSQGSTSPLHF
TRBV12-3/TRBV12-4	few	.	TRBJ1-6	TGTGCCAGCAGTTTTGAGCTTACTTCACCCCTCCACTTT	CASSFELTSPLHF
TRBV20-1	.	.	TRBJ1-2	TGCAGTTCTGTCCGGGGAGATGGCTACACCTTC	CSSVRGDGYTF
TRBV4-2	few	.	TRBJ1-1	TGTGCCAGCAGCCAAGGGACAGAAGCTTTCTTT	CASSQGTEAFF
TRBV4-2	once	TRBD2	TRBJ2-1	TGTGCCAGCAGCGCCCGACTAGCGGGGGGAGTAAGCTCCTACAATGAGCAGTTCTTC	CASSARLAGGVSSYNEQFF
TRBV19	.	TRBD1	TRBJ1-2	TGTGCCAGTAGTACGACGACAGGGACGCACTATGGCTACACCTTC	CASSTTTGTHYGYTF
TRBV19	.	.	TRBJ1-1	TGTGCCAGTAGTATGGGGGCCACTGAAGCTTTCTTT	CASSMGATEAFF
TRBV5-6	.	TRBD1	TRBJ2-1	TGTGCCAGCAGCTTGAGGGACAGGGGGTATCGTGAGCAGTTCTTC	CASSLRDRGYREQFF
TRBV5-6	once	TRBD1	TRBJ1-5	TGTGCCAGCATGAGGACAGGGGAGGGGAGTCAGCCCCAGCATTTT	CASMRTGEGSQPQHF
TRBV6-6	.	.	TRBJ2-1	TGTGCCAGCAGTTACTCGTCGGGTGGGCAGTTCTTC	CASSYSSGGQFF
TRBV4-1	once	TRBD2	TRBJ2-5	TGCGCCAGCAGCCAAGAGGGGGGACTAGCGACCCAAGAGACCCAGTACTTC	CASSQEGGLATQETQYF
TRBV7-3	.	.	TRBJ1-5	TGTGCCAGCAGCCTACTAGGACGGTTTAGCAATCAGCCCCAGCATTTT	CASSLLGRFSNQPQHF
TRBV10-2	.	.	TRBJ1-1	TGCGCCAGCAGTGAGTCTGGGGGCCGAAAAGCTTTCTTT	CASSESGGRKAFF
TRBV5-1	.	TRBD2	TRBJ2-7	TGCGCCAGCAGCCCATTGGTCCTAGCGGGGCCCTACGAGCAGTACTTC	CASSPLVLAGPYEQYF
TRBV7-8	.	.	TRBJ1-5	TGTGCCAGCTATCCCACCCTCAAAGACAGTCTTTATCAGCCCCAGCATTTT	CASYPTLKDSLYQPQHF